This passage covers 14 T cell receptor beta chains from one sample sequenced in a study of CD8+ T cells in alopecia areata. Sequencing relied on a cDNA template that was reverse transcribed from extracted RNA. The table came from immunoSEQ multiplex PCR; TCRdb's copy has only in-frame clones and leaves some out. Sampling found 270,000 or so clones, none seen once. Sorting of pooled cutaneous lymph node cells used CD4, CD8alpha, NKG2D, NKG2ACE and other markers. Source material: CD4+ T cells sorted from a lymph node. These TCRs come from a C3H/HeJ mouse with alopecia areata. MHC haplotype of the mouse line: H2-k.

Of note for this clone: Gene names are the mouse ones. The read gets to within 4 residues of the CDR3 end, and the germline J gene fills in the rest. The chain recombines TRBV13-1 with TRBJ2-3; the D is unclear. Germline assignment: CDR1 NSHNY and CDR2 SYGAGN. This CDR3 contains 15 residues. V shed 0 bases and J shed 0 bases, with 8 bases lying between them. The CDR3 here is CASSDGQTSAETLYF. The covered CDR3 bases are TGTGCCAGCAGTGATGGACAAACTAGTGCAGAA.

This clone was picked up a small number of times. The germline and genes are mouse ones. The CDR3 extends 4 residues past the end of the read, so its final part is completed from the germline J gene. The chain couples TRBV13-1 to TRBJ2-3; D perhaps matches TRBD1 (8 bases). The CDR3 contains 15 residues. The V and J ends lost 6 bases and 1 base respectively, with 15 bases between them. The germline CDR1 and CDR2 sequences are NSHNY and SYGAGN. The CDR3 reads CASKLQGGGAETLYF. The CDR3 DNA, read in part, is TGTGCCAGCAAATTACAGGGGGGGGGTGCAGAA.

As concerns this clone: Gene names follow the mouse nomenclature. The CDR3 is cut off 4 residues early in the read; its end comes from the germline J gene. This sequence joins TRBV19 and TRBJ2-1; 11 bases fit TRBD1. Trimming at V came to 6 bases and at J to 0 bases, leaving 2 bases not matched to a gene. Germline-derived CDR1 and CDR2 are FNHDT and SITEND (reference sequence). The CDR3 is made up of 15 amino acids. The CDR3: CASTGQGVNYAEQFF. The DNA read from the CDR3 is TGTGCCAGCACGGGACAGGGGGTTAACTATGCT.

Comment on this clone: These gene names are mouse names. Read data end 4 residues before the CDR3 end; the end is taken from the germline J gene. This chain connects TRBV19 to TRBJ2-5, with TRBD1 identical over 8 bases. Germline loops: CDR1 FNHDT, CDR2 SITEND (reference sequence). This CDR3 comprises 13 residues. CDR3 loop: CASSKDRVDTQYF. The sequenced part of the CDR3 DNA is TGTGCCAGCAGTAAGGACAGGGTTGAC.

At least ten counts were recorded for this clone. The gene names given are mouse names. With the read ending 4 residues before the CDR3 end, the germline J gene is used to fill in that end. In the same sample, other DNA sequences code for this CDR3. The chain couples TRBV31 to TRBJ1-2; 7 positions agree with TRBD1. CDR1 GKSSPN and CDR2 SITVG come from the germline V gene. Trimming at V came to 1 base and at J to 4 bases, leaving 3 bases not matched to a gene. There are 13 residues in the CDR3. Here the CDR3 reads CAWSPTGVSDYTF. The covered CDR3 bases are TGTGCCTGGAGTCCCACAGGGGTCTCC.

Note on this clone: Gene names and germline refer to mouse. Coverage ceases 4 residues before the CDR3 finishes, and the germline J gene fills in the end. The chain joins TRBV5 to TRBJ2-5, with a tentative D call TRBD1 (6 bases). The length of the CDR3 is 15 residues. The germline gives CDR1 LGHNA, CDR2 YNLKQL (reference sequence). The CDR3: CASSQDGAGEDTQYF. The sequenced CDR3 bases are TGTGCCAGCAGCCAAGATGGGGCAGGGGAAGAC.

This clone was seen only a few times. Germline and genes here are mouse. The read terminates 4 residues ahead of where the CDR3 ends, so the germline J gene completes it. The V call is TRBV19, the J call TRBJ1-1; weak D call: TRBD1 (6 bases). The CDR3 is 14 amino acids. The germline CDR1 and CDR2 sequences are FNHDT and SITEND (reference sequence). V was pared by 5 bases and J by 3 bases, with 14 bases between. Here the CDR3 reads CASSLRGGDTEVFF. The CDR3 bases that were read are TGTGCCAGCAGCCTCAGGGGAGGGGACACA.

As concerns this clone: Gene names are mouse gene names. The chain's CDR3 is CASSDTGLLYEQYF. The CDR3 bases that were read are TGTGCCAGCAGTGATACGGGACTTCTCTAT. J is TRBJ2-7 and V is TRBV13-1; possible D gene TRBD2, 6 bases. The read finishes 4 residues shy of the CDR3 end, and the germline J gene is used to complete it. The CDR3 has 14 amino acids. Trimming took 1 base from V and 3 from J, leaving 11 bases between them. From germline, CDR1 is NSHNY and CDR2 SYGAGN.

Concerning this clone: Germline and genes here are mouse. The part of the CDR3 DNA that was read is TGTGCCAGCAGTGATAGGGGGCAGAACTCC. Amino acid sequence: CASSDRGQNS. Given in full, the CDR3 is CASSDRGQNSDYTF. The chain carries TRBV13-3 and TRBJ1-2; 7 bases match TRBD1. The observed sequence ends 4 residues before the CDR3 terminus, with the missing tail filled in from the germline J gene. CDR1 is NNHDY and CDR2 is SYVADS in the germline V gene. The CDR3 is 14 residues long. Trimming took 1 base from V and 2 from J; bases not matched to a gene: 2.

With regard to this clone: Genes here carry mouse names. The read comes to an end 4 residues before the CDR3 does, leaving the germline J gene to fill in the end. V and J are TRBV1 and TRBJ2-3; D is unclear. Trimming removed 3 bases at V and 2 bases at J, with 6 bases between. CDR1 is NSQYPW, CDR2 LRSPGD, per germline (reference sequence). The CDR3 loop spans 13 amino acids. The CDR3 loop reads CTCSATTAETLYF. The sequenced part of the CDR3 DNA is TGCACCTGCAGTGCGACAACTGCAGAA.

Concerning this clone: The genes and germline here are from mouse. Read sequence stops 4 residues before the CDR3 end, and the germline J gene provides the missing end. Other DNA sequences in the sample encode the same CDR3. This sequence joins TRBV19 and TRBJ2-4; D might be TRBD1 (6 bases). The CDR3 is 14 residues long. With 4 bases removed from V and 0 bases from J, the gap between germline ends came to 9 bases. Germline V gene lookup returns CDR1 FNHDT and CDR2 SITEND (reference sequence). The part of the CDR3 DNA that was read is TGTGCCAGCAGTCCGGGACAAAGTCAAAAC. This translates into CASSPGQSQN. The CDR3 in full is CASSPGQSQNTLYF.

This clone was observed a handful of times. Mouse gene names and germline throughout. Other DNA sequences in the sample encode the same CDR3. The CDR3 spells CASSATGGYEQYF. The part of the CDR3 DNA that was read is TGTGCCAGCAGTGCAACTGGGGGTTAT. J is TRBJ2-7 and V is TRBV13-3, with 8 nucleotides matching TRBD2. The observed sequence ends 4 residues before the CDR3 terminus, with the missing tail filled in from the germline J gene. CDR1 and CDR2 from the germline V gene are NNHDY and SYVADS. This CDR3 is 13 amino acids long.

About this clone: Germline and genes: mouse. The CDR3 end is not reached by the read, which stops 4 residues before it; the germline J gene fills it in. The J gene is TRBJ2-2, the V gene TRBV14; 7 positions agree with TRBD1. This CDR3 contains 15 residues. J gave up 0 bases and V 1 base, and 0 bases lay outside the gene matches. Per germline, CDR1 SGHDT and CDR2 FRDEAV. The sequenced CDR3 bases are TGTGCCAGCAGTTTCACAGGGGCAAACACCGGG. It yields the protein CASSFTGANTG. The complete CDR3 reads CASSFTGANTGQLYF.

To note about this clone: Germline and genes here are mouse. The read ends 4 residues early relative to the CDR3; the germline J gene fills the gap. This chain joins TRBV19 and TRBJ1-1; D is undetermined. V was cut by 1 base and J by 0 bases, with 7 bases left in between. CDR3 length equals 14 residues. Germline V gene data show CDR1 as FNHDT and CDR2 as SITEND (reference sequence). CDR3 DNA (partial): TGTGCCAGCAGTATAACCCAGTCAAACACA. Its protein is CASSITQSNT. The CDR3 reads in full as CASSITQSNTEVFF.